This T cell receptor (beta chain) appears in the sequencing data of a study of T cell clonotyping in hematopoietic cell transplantation (dated by TCRdb to the early 2020s). Study-level background: A total of 130 to 150 blood samples were collected in the study from 35 consecutive transplant recipients and their related donors. Recruitment of patients was conducted between 2015 and early 2017, and follow-up was continued until late 2020 or death.

With the immunoSEQ assay, which is a bias-controlled multiplex PCR relying on V- and J-specific primers, TCR beta CDR3 regions were amplified from genomic DNA. A proprietary barcode and Illumina adapter sequences were added to the CDR3 amplicons in a second PCR step. CDR3 libraries were sequenced on an Illumina MiSeq instrument. On the study's bioinformatics: Export and quality control were performed with immunoSEQ Analyzer 3.0, and downstream analyses were performed with R Bioconductor and Immunarch. Only productive rearrangements in the normalized downsampled data set went into calculating the repertoire metrics. In the normalized cohort, a clonotype counted as pathologically expanded if the clonotype was larger than 5 templates. The Inverse Simpson Index was used to measure repertoire diversity. To capture all clonotypes, CMV-specificity analyses were performed on the non-normalized data set. The immuneACCESS repertoire file appears here via TCRdb, limited to in-frame rearrangements. These files lack a portion of the clones; in checked studies, under half of the deficit traces to unresolved V genes, and the cause of the others is not known. The V and J calls and clone size were taken over from that table, and D and trimming were inferred from the DNA. Counted in this sample were around 2,000 clones; about 90% of them appeared once. Around 12% of the sample rests with the top ten.

CDR1 and CDR2 are read off the germline V gene as MGHRA and YSYEKL. V is pared back by 3 bases and J by 6 bases, with 12 bases lying between the germline termini. The CDR3 holds 13 amino acids from the cysteine to the phenylalanine. Of the read, only the CDR3 DNA is kept; its 39 bases are in frame from base 1. On this clone: Its cognate antigen has yet to be identified. Qualities for individual bases were not recorded, and no much larger clone is one base off.

The sample's time point label, in plain terms: 30 days after allo-HCT. Blood from recipients was drawn about 28 days before transplant and again at days 30, 100 and 180 after transplant. Nuclei Lysis Solution was used to extract genomic DNA from fresh or cryopreserved unfractionated peripheral blood mononuclear cells. General findings and caveats noted by the study authors: Just a small fraction of recipient repertoires overlapped with donor repertoires, and more than 95% appeared de novo at the given depth. The sample size was limited, and because cells were not sorted, the contributions of CD4 and CD8 repertoires could not be separated. Broader TCR repertoire diversity after transplant was predicted by Inverse Simpson Index values from donors and from recipients before transplant. After transplant, TCR diversity in recipients dropped, and pathologically expanded clonotypes climbed progressively between day 30 and day 180.

The source of this sequence is a female patient aged 50-59 years who had an allogeneic stem cell transplant from a related donor, so the T cells may come from the graft donor. Some clones in this sample may be carry-over from other donors' samples. This chain is built from TRBV4-1 and TRBJ2-7; the D gene is unclear. The sequences come from peripheral blood mononuclear cells, collected 30 days after allogeneic stem cell transplant. The DNA sequence is as follows: TGCGCCAGCAGCCAGGAGTGGAAGCCCGAGCAGTACTTC. It is translated as CASSQEWKPEQYF.